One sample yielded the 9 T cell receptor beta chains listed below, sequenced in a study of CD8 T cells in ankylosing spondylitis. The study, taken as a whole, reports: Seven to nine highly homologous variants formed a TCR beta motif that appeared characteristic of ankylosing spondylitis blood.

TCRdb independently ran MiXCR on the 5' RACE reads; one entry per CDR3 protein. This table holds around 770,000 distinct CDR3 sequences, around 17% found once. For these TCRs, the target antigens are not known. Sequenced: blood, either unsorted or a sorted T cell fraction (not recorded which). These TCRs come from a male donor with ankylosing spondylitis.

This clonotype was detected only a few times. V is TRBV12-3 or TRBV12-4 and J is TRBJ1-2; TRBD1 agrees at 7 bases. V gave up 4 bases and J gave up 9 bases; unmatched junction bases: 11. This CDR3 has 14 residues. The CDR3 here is CASSSITAGQSYTF. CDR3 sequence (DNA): TGTGCCAGCAGTTCTATTACGGCGGGACAGAGCTACACCTTC.

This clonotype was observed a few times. DNA for the CDR3: TGTGCCACCAATAGGGTTACTAGCACAGATACGCAGTATTTT. As protein: CATNRVTSTDTQYF. The V gene is TRBV10-3, the J gene TRBJ2-3; no firm D call. V was trimmed by 10 bases and J by 0 bases, leaving 14 bases between them. CDR1 ENHRY and CDR2 SYGVKD come from the germline V gene. The CDR3 is 14 residues long.

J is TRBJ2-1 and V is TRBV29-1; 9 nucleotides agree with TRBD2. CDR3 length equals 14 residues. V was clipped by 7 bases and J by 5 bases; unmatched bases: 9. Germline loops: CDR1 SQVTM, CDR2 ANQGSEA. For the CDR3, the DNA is TGCAGCGCGCAAGCGGGAGGTCCGAACAATGAGCAGTTCTTC. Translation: CSAQAGGPNNEQFF.

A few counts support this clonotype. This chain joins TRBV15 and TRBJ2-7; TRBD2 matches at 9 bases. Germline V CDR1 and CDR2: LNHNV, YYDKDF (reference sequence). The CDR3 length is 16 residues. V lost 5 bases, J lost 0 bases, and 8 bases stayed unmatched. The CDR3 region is CATSWLAGTSSYEQYF. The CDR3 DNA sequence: TGTGCCACCAGCTGGCTAGCGGGGACCAGCTCCTACGAGCAGTACTTC.

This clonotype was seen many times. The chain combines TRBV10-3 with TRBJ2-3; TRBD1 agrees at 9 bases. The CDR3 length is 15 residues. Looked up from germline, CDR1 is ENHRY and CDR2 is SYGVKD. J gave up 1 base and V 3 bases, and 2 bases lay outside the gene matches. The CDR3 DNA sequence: TGTGCCATCAGTGAATGGGACAGGGGCACAGATACGCAGTATTTT. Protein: CAISEWDRGTDTQYF.

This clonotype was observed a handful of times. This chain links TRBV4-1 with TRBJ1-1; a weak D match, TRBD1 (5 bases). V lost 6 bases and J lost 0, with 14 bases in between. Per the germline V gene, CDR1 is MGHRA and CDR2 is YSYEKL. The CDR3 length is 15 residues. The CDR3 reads CASRPWDGLNTEAFF. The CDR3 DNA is TGCGCCAGCAGACCCTGGGACGGCTTGAACACTGAAGCTTTCTTT.

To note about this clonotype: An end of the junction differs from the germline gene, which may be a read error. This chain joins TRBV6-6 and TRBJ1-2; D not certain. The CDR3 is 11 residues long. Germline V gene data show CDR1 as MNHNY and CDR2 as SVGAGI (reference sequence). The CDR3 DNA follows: TGTGCCGCCGTTTCTAAGTATGGCTACACCTTC. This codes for CAAVSKYGYTF.

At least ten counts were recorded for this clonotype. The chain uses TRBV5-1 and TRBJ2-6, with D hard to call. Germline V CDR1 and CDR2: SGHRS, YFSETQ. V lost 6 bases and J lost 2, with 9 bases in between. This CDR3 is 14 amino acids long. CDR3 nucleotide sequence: TGCGCCAGCACGAGGACCACTGGGGCCAACGTCCTGACTTTC. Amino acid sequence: CASTRTTGANVLTF.

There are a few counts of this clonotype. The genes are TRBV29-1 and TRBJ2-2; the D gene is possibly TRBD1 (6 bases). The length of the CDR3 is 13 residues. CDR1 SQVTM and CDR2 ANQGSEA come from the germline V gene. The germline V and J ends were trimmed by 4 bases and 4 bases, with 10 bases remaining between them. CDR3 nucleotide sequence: TGCAGCGTTGTGCAGGGGACCACCGGGGAGCTGTTTTTT. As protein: CSVVQGTTGELFF.